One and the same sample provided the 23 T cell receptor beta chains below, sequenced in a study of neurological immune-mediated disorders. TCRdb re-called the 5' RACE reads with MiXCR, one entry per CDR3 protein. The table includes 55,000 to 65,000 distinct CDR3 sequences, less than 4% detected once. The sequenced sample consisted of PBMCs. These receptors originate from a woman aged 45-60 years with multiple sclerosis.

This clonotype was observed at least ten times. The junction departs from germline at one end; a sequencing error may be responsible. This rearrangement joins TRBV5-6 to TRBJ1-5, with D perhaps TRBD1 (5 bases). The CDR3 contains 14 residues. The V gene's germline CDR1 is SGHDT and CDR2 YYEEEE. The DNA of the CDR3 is TGTGCCAGCAGCGCCGACAGTAGCAATCAGCCCCAGAATTTT. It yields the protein CASSADSSNQPQNF.

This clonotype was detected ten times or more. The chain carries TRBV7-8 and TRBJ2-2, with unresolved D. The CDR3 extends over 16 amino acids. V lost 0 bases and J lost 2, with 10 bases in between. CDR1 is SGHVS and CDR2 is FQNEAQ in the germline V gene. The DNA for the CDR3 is TGTGCCAGCAGCTTAGCGCGACCGCCTAACACCGGGGAGCTGTTTTTT. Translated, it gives CASSLARPPNTGELFF.

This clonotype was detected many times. CDR3 protein: CSARGGSANTGELFF. CDR3 bases: TGCAGTGCTAGAGGGGGTTCCGCGAACACCGGGGAGCTGTTTTTT. The V gene is TRBV20-1, the J gene TRBJ2-2; no reliable D call. CDR3 length: 15 residues. The ends were cut back, 1 base at V and 0 bases at J, with 9 bases in the middle. Germline V gene data show CDR1 as DFQATT and CDR2 as SNEGSKA (reference sequence).

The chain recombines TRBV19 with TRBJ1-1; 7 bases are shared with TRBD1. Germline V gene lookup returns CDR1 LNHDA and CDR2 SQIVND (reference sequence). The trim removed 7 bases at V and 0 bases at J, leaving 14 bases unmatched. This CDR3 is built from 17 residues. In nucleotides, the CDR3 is TGTGCCAGTAACAACATACGTCGGACAGGCATGAACACTGAAGCTTTCTTT. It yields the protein CASNNIRRTGMNTEAFF.

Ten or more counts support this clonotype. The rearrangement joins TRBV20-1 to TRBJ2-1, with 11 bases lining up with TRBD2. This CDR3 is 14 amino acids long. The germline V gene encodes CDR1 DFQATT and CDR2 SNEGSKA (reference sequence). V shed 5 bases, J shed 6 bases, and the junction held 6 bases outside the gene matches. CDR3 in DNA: TGCAGTGCTTCACTAGCGGGAGTTATCAATGAGCAGTTCTTC. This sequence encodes CSASLAGVINEQFF.

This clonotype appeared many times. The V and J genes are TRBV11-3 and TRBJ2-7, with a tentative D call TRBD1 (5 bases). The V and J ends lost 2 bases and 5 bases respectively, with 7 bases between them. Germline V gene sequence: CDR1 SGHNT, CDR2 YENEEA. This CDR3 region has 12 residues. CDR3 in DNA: TGTGCCAGCAGCTTATGGGGCCACGAGCAGTACTTC. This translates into CASSLWGHEQYF.

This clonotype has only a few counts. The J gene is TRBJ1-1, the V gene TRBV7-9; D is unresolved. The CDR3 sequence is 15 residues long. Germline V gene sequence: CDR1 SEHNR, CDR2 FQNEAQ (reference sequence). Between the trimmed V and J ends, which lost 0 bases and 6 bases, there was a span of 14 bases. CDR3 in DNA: TGTGCCAGCAGCTTAGCGGGTCCGGGCGGGGCTGAAGCTTTCTTT. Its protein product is CASSLAGPGGAEAFF.

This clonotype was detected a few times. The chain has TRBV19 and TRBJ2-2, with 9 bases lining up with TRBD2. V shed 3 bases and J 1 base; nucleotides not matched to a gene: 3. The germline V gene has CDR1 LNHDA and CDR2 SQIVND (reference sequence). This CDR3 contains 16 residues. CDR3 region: CASSMALAGNTGELFF. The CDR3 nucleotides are TGTGCCAGTAGTATGGCACTAGCGGGGAACACCGGGGAGCTGTTTTTT.

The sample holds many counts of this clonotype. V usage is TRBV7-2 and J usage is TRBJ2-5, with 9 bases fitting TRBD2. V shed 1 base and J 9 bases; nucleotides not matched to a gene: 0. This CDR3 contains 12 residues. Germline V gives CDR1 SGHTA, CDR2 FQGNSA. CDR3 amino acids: CASSLGGGAQYF. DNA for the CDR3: TGTGCCAGCAGCTTAGGCGGGGGGGCCCAGTACTTC.

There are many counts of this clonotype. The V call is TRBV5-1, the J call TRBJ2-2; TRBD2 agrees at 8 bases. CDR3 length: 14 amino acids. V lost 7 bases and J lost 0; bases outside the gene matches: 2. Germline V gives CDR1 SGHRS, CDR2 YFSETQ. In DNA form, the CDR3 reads TGCGCCAGCGCGGGAGGAGCGAACACCGGGGAGCTGTTTTTT. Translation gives CASAGGANTGELFF.

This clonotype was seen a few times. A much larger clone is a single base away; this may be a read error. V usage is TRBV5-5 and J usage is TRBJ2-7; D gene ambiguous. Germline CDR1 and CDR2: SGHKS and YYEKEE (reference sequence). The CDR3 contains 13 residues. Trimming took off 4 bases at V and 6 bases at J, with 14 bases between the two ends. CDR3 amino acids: CASSPERWAEQYV. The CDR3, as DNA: TGTGCCAGCAGCCCCGAGAGGTGGGCCGAGCAGTACGTC.

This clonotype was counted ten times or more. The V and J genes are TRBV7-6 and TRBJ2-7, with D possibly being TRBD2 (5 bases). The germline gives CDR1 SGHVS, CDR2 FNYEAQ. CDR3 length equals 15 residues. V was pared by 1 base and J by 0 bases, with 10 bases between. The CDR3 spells CASSLDEGYSYEQYF. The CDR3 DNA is TGTGCCAGCAGCTTAGACGAGGGTTACTCCTACGAGCAGTACTTC. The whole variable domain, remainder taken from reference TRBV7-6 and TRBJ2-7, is GAGVSQSPRYKVTKRGQDVALRCDPISGHVSLYWYRQALGQGPEFLTYFNYEAQQDKSGLPNDRFSAERPEGSISTLTIQRTEQRDSAMYRCASSLDEGYSYEQYFGPGTRLTVT.

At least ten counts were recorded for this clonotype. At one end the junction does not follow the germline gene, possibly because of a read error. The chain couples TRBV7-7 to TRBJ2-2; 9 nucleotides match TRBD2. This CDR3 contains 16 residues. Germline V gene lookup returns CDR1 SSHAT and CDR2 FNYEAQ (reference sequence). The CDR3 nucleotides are TGTGCTAGCAGCCCGACTAGCGGAACAGACACCGGGGAGCTGTTTTTT. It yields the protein CASSPTSGTDTGELFF.

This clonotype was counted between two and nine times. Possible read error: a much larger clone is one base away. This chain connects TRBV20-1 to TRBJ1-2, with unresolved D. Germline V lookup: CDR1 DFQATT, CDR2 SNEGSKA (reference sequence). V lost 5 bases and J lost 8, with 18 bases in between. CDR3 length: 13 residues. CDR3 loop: CSALSERADGYTF. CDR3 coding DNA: TGCAGTGCTCTATCAGAAAGGGCGGACGGCTACACCTTC.

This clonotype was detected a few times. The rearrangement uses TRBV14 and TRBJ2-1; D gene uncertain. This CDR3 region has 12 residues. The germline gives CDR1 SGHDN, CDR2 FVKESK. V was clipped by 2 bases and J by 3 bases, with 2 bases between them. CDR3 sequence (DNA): TGTGCCAGCAGCCAATTCTACAATGAGCAGTTCTTC. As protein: CASSQFYNEQFF.

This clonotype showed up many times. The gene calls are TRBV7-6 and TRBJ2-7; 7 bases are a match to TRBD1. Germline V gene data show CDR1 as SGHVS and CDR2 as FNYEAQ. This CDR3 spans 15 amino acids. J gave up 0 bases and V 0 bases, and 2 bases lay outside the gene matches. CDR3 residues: CASSLAAGGSYEQYF. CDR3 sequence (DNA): TGTGCCAGCAGCTTAGCGGCAGGGGGCTCCTACGAGCAGTACTTC.

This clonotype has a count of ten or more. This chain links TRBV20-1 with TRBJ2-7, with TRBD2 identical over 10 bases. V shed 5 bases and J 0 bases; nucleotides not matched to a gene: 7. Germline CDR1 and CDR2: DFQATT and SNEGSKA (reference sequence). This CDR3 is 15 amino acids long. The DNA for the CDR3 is TGCAGTGCTGGGGTAGCGGGAGGACTCTCCTACGAGCAGTACTTC. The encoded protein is CSAGVAGGLSYEQYF.

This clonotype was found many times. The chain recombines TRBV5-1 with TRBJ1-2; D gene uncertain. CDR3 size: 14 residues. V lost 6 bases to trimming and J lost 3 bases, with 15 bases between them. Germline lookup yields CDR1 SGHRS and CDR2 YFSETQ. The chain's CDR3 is CASMLTGSDYGYTF. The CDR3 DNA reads TGCGCCAGCATGCTTACGGGGTCGGACTATGGCTACACCTTC.

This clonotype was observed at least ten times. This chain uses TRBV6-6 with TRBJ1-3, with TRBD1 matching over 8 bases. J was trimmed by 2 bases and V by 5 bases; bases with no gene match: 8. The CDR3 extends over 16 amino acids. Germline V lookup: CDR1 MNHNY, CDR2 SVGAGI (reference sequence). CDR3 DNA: TGTGCCAGCAGTACCACAGGGGGGCGGCCTGGAAACACCATATATTTT. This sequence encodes CASSTTGGRPGNTIYF.

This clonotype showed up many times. CDR3 region: CASSFASGSSNEQFF. The CDR3 DNA reads TGTGCCAGCAGCTTCGCTAGCGGGAGTAGCAATGAGCAGTTCTTC. The chain uses TRBV7-2 and TRBJ2-1; TRBD2 aligns across 10 bases. The CDR3 runs to 15 residues. Trimming at V came to 3 bases and at J to 6 bases, leaving 5 bases not matched to a gene. CDR1 is SGHTA, CDR2 FQGNSA, per germline.

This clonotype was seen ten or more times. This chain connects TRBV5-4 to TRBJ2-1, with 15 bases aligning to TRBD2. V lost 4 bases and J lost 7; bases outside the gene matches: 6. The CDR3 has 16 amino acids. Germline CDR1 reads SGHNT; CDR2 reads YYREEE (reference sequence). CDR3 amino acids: CASSRGLAGGWNEQFF. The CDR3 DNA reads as TGTGCCAGCAGCCGCGGACTAGCGGGAGGGTGGAATGAGCAGTTCTTC.

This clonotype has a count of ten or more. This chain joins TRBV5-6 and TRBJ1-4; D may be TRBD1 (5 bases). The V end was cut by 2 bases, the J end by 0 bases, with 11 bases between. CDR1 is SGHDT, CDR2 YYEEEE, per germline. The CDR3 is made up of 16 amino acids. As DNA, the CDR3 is TGTGCCAGCAGCTTCGGGGGGAGTGCAACTAATGAAAAACTGTTTTTT. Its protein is CASSFGGSATNEKLFF.

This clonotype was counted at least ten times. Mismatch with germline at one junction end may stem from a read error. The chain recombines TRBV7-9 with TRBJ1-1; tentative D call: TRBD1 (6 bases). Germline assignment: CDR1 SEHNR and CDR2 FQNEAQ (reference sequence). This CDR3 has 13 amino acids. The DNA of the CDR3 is TGTGCCAGCAGCTTACTGGATGTCAGGGGCTTTCACTTT. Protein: CASSLLDVRGFHF.